This T cell receptor beta chain came from a study of T-cell memory formation after mild COVID-19. There are a few counts of this clonotype. One entry per CDR3 protein results from TCRdb running MiXCR on the 5' RACE reads. The data contain 400,000 or so distinct CDR3 sequences, about 19% of them singletons. Germline CDR1 is MNHNY and CDR2 is SVGAGI (reference sequence). The CDR3 runs to 14 residues. J was trimmed by 4 bases and V by 10 bases; bases with no gene match: 10. This TCR derives from an adult woman who had mild COVID-19 (a few samples of this study predate the infection). Cell type and time point are not known. The gene calls are TRBV6-6 and TRBJ2-3; 8 nucleotides match TRBD2. Sequences were obtained from PBMCs or a T cell subset sorted from them (not recorded which). Here the CDR3 reads CATGAGGEPDTQYF. As DNA, the CDR3 is TGTGCCACGGGGGCCGGGGGGGAACCAGATACGCAGTATTTT.